This TCR beta chain is from a study of shared clonotypes between healthy human individuals. Study background: CD4 naive cells filled three plates per donor, CD4 memory three, CD8 naive two and CD8 memory one.

A split of CD4+ cells into CD45RA+ naive and CD45RA-negative memory subsets was performed. This CDR3 has 15 amino acids. Germline V gene data show CDR1 as SGHRS and CDR2 as YFSETQ. The V segment lost 4 bases and the J segment 4 bases; nucleotides outside the gene matches: 8. This table comes from immunoSEQ multiplex PCR, and its TCRdb copy is limited to in-frame clones, with some not included. The sample has some 1 million clones, 70% to 80% seen once. Study results and limitations: A few donors showed sharing of around 5.3% of naive CD4 clonotypes. Sharing of clonotypes among donors was expected to vary with sequencing depth.

In regard to this clone: Its antigen is unknown.

Material for sequencing was memory CD4+ T cells sorted from blood. As to subset: CD45RA-negative fraction. The chain has TRBV5-1 and TRBJ1-1, with TRBD1 identical over 9 bases. The source of this sequence is a man aged 18-30 years in good health. The CDR3 loop reads CASSARGQGSTEAFF. For the CDR3, the DNA is TGCGCCAGCAGCGCCAGGGGACAGGGAAGCACTGAAGCTTTCTTT.